These 30 T cell receptor beta chains share one sample of origin, sequenced in a study of blood T cell repertoires in COVID-19. The data were produced by immunoSEQ multiplex PCR, yet TCRdb's version contains in-frame clones alone and is incomplete. The table has around 280,000 clones, around 85% seen once. The material sequenced was PBMCs or T cells enriched from blood (not recorded which). The receptors stem from a middle-aged woman who had recovered from COVID-19.

The chain links TRBV7-2 to TRBJ1-1, with D perhaps matching TRBD1 (5 bases). CDR1 is SGHTA, CDR2 FQGNSA, per germline. This CDR3 is built from 14 residues. V shed 1 base and J shed 1 base, with 7 bases lying between them. The CDR3, as DNA: TGTGCCAGCAGCTTAGGCAGGGAGAACACTGAAGCTTTCTTT. Its translation is CASSLGRENTEAFF.

The chain employs TRBV13 and TRBJ1-1; 12 positions match TRBD1. The junction had 7 bases not matched to a gene; V was cut back by 3 bases and J by 5 bases. The CDR3 has 16 amino acids. Germline CDR1 is PRHDT and CDR2 is FYEKMQ (reference sequence). The CDR3 DNA sequence: TGTGCCAGCAGCTTCTTGGGACAGGGGGCGCAAACTGAAGCTTTCTTT. Translated: CASSFLGQGAQTEAFF.

The chain has TRBV7-2 and TRBJ1-2; D might be TRBD1 (5 bases). V lost 4 bases and J lost 0, with 12 bases in between. In germline, CDR1 is SGHTA, CDR2 FQGNSA. This CDR3 has 15 residues. The CDR3 region has the DNA TGTGCCAGCAGCTACGGACACGGCCCTAACTATGGCTACACCTTC. Its translation: CASSYGHGPNYGYTF.

J is TRBJ2-4 and V is TRBV7-9; D is perhaps TRBD1 (6 bases). Per germline, CDR1 SEHNR and CDR2 FQNEAQ (reference sequence). V dropped 2 bases and J dropped 4 bases, with 12 bases sitting between them. This CDR3 has 15 amino acids. CDR3 amino acids: CASSLLQGTKNIQYF. The DNA of the CDR3 is TGTGCCAGCAGCTTATTACAGGGAACGAAAAACATTCAGTACTTC.

The chain uses TRBV10-2 and TRBJ1-4; D uncertain. V was pared by 7 bases and J by 2 bases, with 8 bases between. The V gene's germline CDR1 is WSHSY and CDR2 SAAADI. CDR3 length: 13 residues. In nucleotides, the CDR3 is TGCGCCAGCACACGGGTGACTAATGAAAAACTGTTTTTT. Encoded protein: CASTRVTNEKLFF.

The gene calls are TRBV7-2 and TRBJ1-4; D unclear. The CDR3 has 15 amino acids. Per germline, CDR1 SGHTA and CDR2 FQGNSA. The V end was cut by 3 bases, the J end by 3 bases, with 11 bases between. CDR3 region: CASSLGRLANEKLFF. CDR3 sequence (DNA): TGTGCCAGCAGCTTGGGGAGGTTGGCTAATGAAAAACTGTTTTTT.

V usage is TRBV10-2 and J usage is TRBJ1-4, with D tentatively TRBD1 (5 bases). V lost 3 bases and J lost 7, with 12 bases in between. The CDR3 totals 14 residues. Per the germline V gene, CDR1 is WSHSY and CDR2 is SAAADI. CDR3 nucleotide sequence: TGCGCCAGCAGTGATGGGGGGTGGAGTGAAAAACTGTTTTTT. It codes for CASSDGGWSEKLFF.

The chain has TRBV2 and TRBJ2-7; 11 bases match TRBD2. CDR3 length equals 15 residues. V lost 6 bases, J lost 9 bases, and 13 bases stayed unmatched. The V gene's germline CDR1 is SNHLY and CDR2 FYNNEI. CDR3 nucleotides: TGTGCCAGCAGGGCGGAACTAGCGGGAGCACTGGGGCAGTACTTC. Translation gives CASRAELAGALGQYF. The full variable domain, in which reference TRBV2 and TRBJ2-7 provide the parts outside the CDR3, is EPEVTQTPSHQVTQMGQEVILRCVPISNHLYFYWYRQILGQKVEFLVSFYNNEISEKSEIFDDQFSVERPDGSNFTLKIRSTKLEDSAMYFCASRAELAGALGQYFGPGTRLTVT.

This chain connects TRBV3-1 (or the pseudogene TRBV3-2) to TRBJ1-1; D uncertain. Deletions cut 2 bases from V and 3 bases from J, with 4 bases between. The CDR3 runs to 12 residues. Germline V CDR1 and CDR2: LGHDT, YNNKEL (reference sequence). CDR3 nucleotide sequence: TGTGCCAGCAGCCAATTAGACACTGAAGCTTTCTTT. Translating it yields CASSQLDTEAFF.

The count of this clone is one. The V and J genes are TRBV2 and TRBJ2-5; weak D call: TRBD1 (6 bases). The CDR3 sequence is 13 residues long. The germline V gene has CDR1 SNHLY and CDR2 FYNNEI. Trimming shortened V by 6 bases and J by 5 bases, and 13 bases separated the two germline ends. Written as DNA, the CDR3 is TGTGCCAGCAGGCGGTACAGGGATGAGACCCAGTACTTC. Translating gives CASRRYRDETQYF.

This clone turned up a few times. The rearrangement joins TRBV9 to TRBJ1-6; unclear D gene. The CDR3 extends over 14 amino acids. The V end was cut by 4 bases, the J end by 11 bases, with 16 bases between. CDR1 SGDLS and CDR2 YYNGEE come from the germline V gene. The CDR3 loop is CASSPQGRVAPLHF. The CDR3 DNA sequence: TGTGCCAGCAGCCCCCAAGGTCGGGTTGCACCCCTCCACTTT.

The V gene is TRBV7-6, the J gene TRBJ1-6; TRBD1 agrees at 8 bases. J lost 7 bases, V lost 4 bases, and 9 bases had no gene match. The CDR3 loop spans 16 amino acids. Germline CDR1 SGHVS, CDR2 FNYEAQ. CDR3 nucleotide sequence: TGTGCCAGCAGCTCTCTTAACAGGGGGGGGAATTCACCCCTCCACTTT. This sequence encodes CASSSLNRGGNSPLHF.

This rearrangement joins TRBV28 to TRBJ1-5; 7 bases are shared with TRBD1. CDR1 and CDR2 (germline): MDHEN, SYDVKM. V was clipped by 5 bases and J by 1 base; unmatched bases: 8. The CDR3 covers 16 residues. CDR3 residues: CASSTDRDESNQPQHF. The CDR3 nucleotides read TGTGCCAGCAGTACAGACAGGGATGAAAGCAATCAGCCCCAGCATTTT.

The gene calls are TRBV7-3 and TRBJ2-1; D unresolved. Germline CDR1 SGHTA, CDR2 FQGTGA. V lost 0 bases and J lost 8, with 11 bases in between. The CDR3 is made up of 14 amino acids. CDR3 DNA sequence: TGTGCCAGCAGCTTAACGTTATCCCGGGATGAGCAGTTCTTC. Its translation is CASSLTLSRDEQFF.

The V call is TRBV2, the J call TRBJ2-5; 13 nucleotides line up with TRBD2. The V gene end was trimmed by 6 bases and the J gene end by 1 base; junction bases not matched to a gene: 2. Germline V CDR1 and CDR2: SNHLY, FYNNEI. The CDR3 runs 15 residues. CDR3 DNA: TGTGCCAGCAGGGGGACTAGCGGGGTCCAAGAGACCCAGTACTTC. This encodes CASRGTSGVQETQYF.

The chain has TRBV5-1 and TRBJ2-7; 9 nucleotides agree with TRBD2. V shed 3 bases, J shed 5 bases, and the junction held 6 bases outside the gene matches. This CDR3 has 14 residues. Per the germline V gene, CDR1 is SGHRS and CDR2 is YFSETQ. The chain's CDR3 is CASSSAGGPDEQYF. The CDR3 coding sequence is TGCGCCAGCAGCTCGGCGGGAGGGCCTGACGAGCAGTACTTC. Drawing the rest from reference TRBV5-1 and TRBJ2-7, the complete variable domain is KAGVTQTPRYLIKTRGQQVTLSCSPISGHRSVSWYQQTPGQGLQFLFEYFSETQRNKGNFPGRFSGRQFSNSRSEMNVSTLELGDSALYLCASSSAGGPDEQYFGPGTRLTVT.

The V gene is TRBV28, the J gene TRBJ2-7, with 8 bases aligning to TRBD1. The length of the CDR3 is 15 residues. CDR1 and CDR2 (germline): MDHEN, SYDVKM. Trimming at V came to 7 bases and at J to 4 bases, leaving 12 bases not matched to a gene. CDR3 in DNA: TGTGCCAGCACCTCCCTTGGACAGGGAGGATACGAGCAGTACTTC. It encodes CASTSLGQGGYEQYF.

This chain joins TRBV19 and TRBJ2-1, with D possibly being TRBD2 (6 bases). The CDR3 runs 12 residues. Germline values: CDR1 LNHDA, CDR2 SQIVND (reference sequence). The ends were cut back, 6 bases at V and 10 bases at J, with 13 bases in the middle. The CDR3 reads CASSPGLREQFF. Here the CDR3 DNA reads TGTGCCAGTAGCCCGGGACTGAGAGAGCAGTTCTTC.

This chain connects TRBV28 to TRBJ1-3, with D hard to call. The CDR3 loop spans 14 amino acids. V shed 3 bases and J shed 1 base, with 7 bases lying between them. Looked up from germline, CDR1 is MDHEN and CDR2 is SYDVKM. The CDR3 region has the DNA TGTGCCAGCAGTTTCTCACAGTCTGGAAACACCATATATTTT. Translated, it gives CASSFSQSGNTIYF. The full variable domain, its missing parts supplied by reference TRBV28 and TRBJ1-3, is DVKVTQSSRYLVKRTGEKVFLECVQDMDHENMFWYRQDPGLGLRLIYFSYDVKMKEKGDIPEGYSVSREKKERFSLILESASTNQTSMYLCASSFSQSGNTIYFGEGSWLTVV.

This chain links TRBV11-1 with TRBJ2-7; 12 bases fit TRBD2. From germline, CDR1 is SGHAT and CDR2 FQDESV (reference sequence). Trimming cost V 6 bases and J 6 bases; bases outside gene matches: 3. CDR3 length equals 13 residues. CDR3 amino acids: CASRRLAGVEQYF. The DNA of the CDR3 is TGTGCCAGCAGACGACTAGCGGGAGTCGAGCAGTACTTC.

The rearrangement links TRBV4-1 to TRBJ1-6, with a tentative D call TRBD1 (6 bases). The CDR3 spans 18 residues. Germline V gene data show CDR1 as MGHRA and CDR2 as YSYEKL. Deletions cut 0 bases from V and 0 bases from J, with 12 bases between. The CDR3 loop reads CASSQDGTRSSYNSPLHF. CDR3 sequence (DNA): TGCGCCAGCAGCCAAGATGGGACACGGAGCTCCTATAATTCACCCCTCCACTTT.

This chain uses TRBV4-1 with TRBJ2-1, with 7 positions matching TRBD1. The V gene's germline CDR1 is MGHRA and CDR2 YSYEKL. The V and J ends lost 2 bases and 0 bases, in that order; junction bases with no gene match: 7. The CDR3 runs 17 residues. The CDR3 here is CASSQLQTGSSYNEQFF. DNA for the CDR3: TGCGCCAGCAGCCAACTACAGACAGGGAGCTCCTACAATGAGCAGTTCTTC.

The J gene is TRBJ2-1, the V gene TRBV30; 10 bases line up with TRBD2. V was clipped by 6 bases and J by 11 bases; unmatched bases: 13. CDR1 GTSNPN and CDR2 SVGIG come from the germline V gene (reference sequence). The CDR3 sequence is 14 residues long. CDR3 loop: CACSLAGDPAQQFF. CDR3 coding DNA: TGTGCCTGTTCTCTAGCGGGAGATCCGGCGCAGCAGTTCTTC.

For this clone: It may be a read error: a sequence one base away is much more abundant. This CDR3 is also generated by other DNA sequences in the sample. J is TRBJ1-2 and V is TRBV28; TRBD1 aligns across 8 bases. CDR3 length equals 12 residues. Trimming at V came to 5 bases and at J to 6 bases, leaving 2 bases not matched to a gene. Germline CDR1 and CDR2: MDHEN and SYDVKM. The CDR3 DNA reads as TGTGCCAGCAGTCAGACAGGGGATGGCTACACCTTC. Residues: CASSQTGDGYTF.

The chain carries TRBV10-3 and TRBJ2-7; 7 positions match TRBD1. Germline V lookup: CDR1 ENHRY, CDR2 SYGVKD. V shed 3 bases and J 4 bases; nucleotides not matched to a gene: 6. This CDR3 contains 14 residues. The DNA for the CDR3 is TGTGCCATCAGTGACACCCCGGACAGGTACGAGCAGTACTTC. This codes for CAISDTPDRYEQYF.

The chain employs TRBV14 and TRBJ2-1; 8 nucleotides match TRBD2. This CDR3 is 15 amino acids long. Germline V CDR1 and CDR2: SGHDN, FVKESK. V shed 4 bases, J shed 8 bases, and the junction held 10 bases outside the gene matches. CDR3 amino acids: CASSPPGLGIDEQFF. Here the CDR3 DNA reads TGTGCCAGCAGCCCTCCGGGACTAGGTATCGATGAGCAGTTCTTC.

V is TRBV21-1 and J is TRBJ2-7; the D call TRBD1 from the table was never checked on the DNA. TRBV21-1 is a listed pseudogene. The CDR3 totals 14 residues. The DNA of the CDR3 is TGTGCCAGCAGCGTTCGACAGGGCATCTACGAGCAGTACTTC. Its translation is CASSVRQGIYEQYF.

This chain links TRBV4-3 with TRBJ2-1; D remains unclear. Germline CDR1 LGHNA, CDR2 YSLEER. This CDR3 is 15 amino acids long. Trimming stripped 6 bases from V and 8 bases from J, with 20 bases between. CDR3 region: CASRPKTGYTDEQFF. The CDR3 DNA is TGCGCCAGCAGACCAAAAACCGGGTACACCGATGAGCAGTTCTTC.

The chain joins TRBV7-2 to TRBJ2-1, with 10 bases lining up with TRBD2. The germline gives CDR1 SGHTA, CDR2 FQGNSA. The CDR3 runs to 15 residues. After removal of 5 bases from V and 8 bases from J, the junction contained 9 bases not matched to a gene. In nucleotides, the CDR3 is TGTGCCAGCAGCCCTAGCGGGAGTGCTACGGATGAGCAGTTCTTC. This codes for CASSPSGSATDEQFF.

The rearrangement uses TRBV12-3 or TRBV12-4 and TRBJ1-2; 9 nucleotides agree with TRBD1. The CDR3 is made up of 13 amino acids. After removal of 6 bases from V and 5 bases from J, the junction contained 4 bases not matched to a gene. CDR3 nucleotide sequence: TGTGCCAGCAGATACGGGACAGGGTATGGCTACACCTTC. Protein: CASRYGTGYGYTF.